These T cell receptor beta chains were read from a single sample in a study of CD8 T cells in Susac syndrome. TCRdb reprocessed the immunoSEQ multiplex PCR reads via MiXCR and lists one record per CDR3 protein. Found here are about 130,000 distinct CDR3 sequences, approximately 79% of them singletons; the top ten hold 0.5% to 0.65%. The sequencing sample was made of CD8+ T cells from PBMCs. These receptors came from a human donor with multiple sclerosis. CDR3s include the opening cysteine and the closing phenylalanine or tryptophan. A D gene is named only where the DNA matches it firmly. Expanded clones are given a class, and other clones once, few, many or no size at all.

>TRBV20-1|-|TRBJ2-7|-
CSAKSPVRGPLSYEQYF
TGCAGTGCTAAGTCCCCGGTCCGGGGCCCTCTTTCCTACGAGCAGTACTTC
>TRBV13|-|TRBJ2-7|-
CASSLGGYSYEQYF
TGTGCCAGCAGCTTAGGAGGTTACTCCTACGAGCAGTACTTC
>TRBV7-3|once|TRBJ2-1|-
CASSLKGLAPSSYNEQFF
TGTGCCAGCAGCTTGAAAGGGCTAGCCCCGAGCTCCTACAATGAGCAGTTCTTC
>TRBV3-1|-|TRBJ2-6|TRBD1
CASSQESGQVVKGANVLTF
TGTGCCAGCAGCCAAGAAAGCGGACAGGTGGTAAAAGGGGCCAACGTCCTGACTTTC
>TRBV7-9|-|TRBJ1-5|TRBD1
CASSLATGGSGQPQHF
TGTGCCAGCAGCTTAGCCACAGGGGGCTCCGGTCAGCCCCAGCATTTT
>TRBV7-9|-|TRBJ1-1|-
CASTSSGEDRGIF
TGTGCCAGCACCTCGAGTGGGGAAGATAGGGGGATCTTT
>TRBV6-1|-|TRBJ2-7|-
CASETQGSYEQYF
TGTGCCAGTGAAACCCAGGGTAGCTACGAGCAGTACTTC
>TRBV7-9|-|TRBJ2-1|TRBD1
CASSLSQGPPEQFF
TGTGCCAGCAGCTTATCACAGGGGCCTCCTGAGCAGTTCTTC
>TRBV4-2|-|TRBJ2-2|-
CASSPRGIEANTGELFF
TGTGCCAGCAGCCCACGAGGGATAGAAGCGAACACCGGGGAGCTGTTTTTT
>TRBV15|-|TRBJ2-7|TRBD1
CATSTTHRGTYEQYF
TGTGCCACCAGCACAACACACAGGGGGACCTACGAGCAGTACTTC
>TRBV4-1|-|TRBJ1-5|-
CASSQLAGDQPQHF
TGCGCCAGCAGCCAGCTAGCAGGGGATCAGCCCCAGCATTTT
>TRBV5-5|-|TRBJ1-2|-
CASSFRLDLRIYGYTF
TGTGCCAGCAGCTTTCGTTTGGACTTACGAATCTATGGCTACACCTTC
>TRBV2|once|TRBJ2-1|TRBD1
CASSEVKGQGSSYNEQFF
TGTGCCAGCAGTGAAGTAAAGGGACAGGGGAGCTCCTACAATGAGCAGTTCTTC
>TRBV9|-|TRBJ2-1|TRBD2
CASSLAGGLSF
TGTGCCAGCAGCCTAGCGGGGGGGCTGTCCTTC
>TRBV20-1|-|TRBJ2-3|TRBD2
CSARDHLAERPYPTDTQYF
TGCAGTGCTAGAGATCACCTAGCGGAGCGTCCTTACCCCACAGATACGCAGTATTTT
>TRBV20-1|-|TRBJ2-1|-
CSARASINEQFF
TGCAGTGCTAGGGCTAGTATCAATGAGCAGTTCTTC
>TRBV19|-|TRBJ2-2|TRBD2
CASSIGGGTGELFF
TGTGCCAGTAGTATAGGGGGGGGCACCGGGGAGCTGTTTTTT
>TRBV7-8|-|TRBJ1-3|-
CASSSRLSGNTIYF
TGTGCCAGCAGCTCCCGACTCTCTGGAAACACCATATATTTT
>TRBV6-1|-|TRBJ2-2|-
CASTPLVGMVGGELFF
TGTGCCAGCACCCCCCTGGTCGGGATGGTGGGCGGGGAGCTGTTTTTT
>TRBV7-9|-|TRBJ2-4|-
CASSPPLAKNIQYF
TGTGCCAGCAGTCCCCCATTAGCCAAAAACATTCAGTACTTC
>TRBV5-4|-|TRBJ2-7|TRBD2
CAVTSGGLANEQYF
TGTGCCGTGACTAGCGGGGGGTTAGCTAACGAGCAGTACTTC
>TRBV5-1|-|TRBJ2-5|-
CASRPDLNQETQYF
TGCGCCAGCAGGCCCGATCTAAACCAAGAGACCCAGTACTTC
>TRBV4-3|-|TRBJ2-2|TRBD2
CASSHSPGLPKGGELFF
TGCGCCAGCAGCCATTCCCCGGGACTACCAAAGGGCGGGGAGCTGTTTTTT
>TRBV3-1|few|TRBJ2-5|TRBD1
CASKVVQGLEETQYF
TGTGCCAGCAAGGTCGTACAGGGGCTAGAAGAGACCCAGTACTTC
>TRBV9|-|TRBJ2-3|TRBD2
CASSPGLAYTLGSTDTQYF
TGTGCCAGCAGCCCTGGACTAGCGTACACCCTGGGGAGCACAGATACGCAGTATTTT
>TRBV5-1|once|TRBJ1-2|-
CASSLDGRENYGYTF
TGCGCCAGCAGCTTGGATGGCAGGGAAAACTATGGCTACACCTTC
>TRBV24-1|once|TRBJ2-2|TRBD2
CATSDLLASGRGTGELFF
TGTGCCACCAGTGATTTGCTGGCTAGCGGGAGGGGTACCGGGGAGCTGTTTTTT
>TRBV12-3/TRBV12-4|-|TRBJ1-2|-
CASSLQGIYGYTF
TGTGCCAGCAGTTTACAGGGTATCTATGGCTACACCTTC
>TRBV12-3/TRBV12-4|-|TRBJ2-7|TRBD1
CASSSSNRGPRSYEQYF
TGTGCCAGCAGTTCCTCCAACAGGGGCCCTCGCTCCTACGAGCAGTACTTC